The sequence of this T cell receptor (beta chain) was determined in a study of human T cells and chemical hapten exposure (dated by TCRdb to the early 2020s). General notes on the study: For sensitization, 2% DPC in acetone was applied to an approximately 2 cm by approximately 2 cm area of upper inner arm skin. Throughout the roughly 26-week study period, patients were also given weekly therapeutic DPC doses on the scalp. Blood was sampled from patients pre-sensitization (week 0) and at 2, 6 and about 24 weeks after DPC sensitization. For TCR sequencing, blood came from twenty-nine alopecia patients at anywhere from one to four time points (pre-sensitization, 2, 6 and 24 weeks). Alopecia areata with under or over 50% scalp involvement, alopecia totalis and alopecia universalis were represented in the patient cohort, which was mostly female. The libraries were sequenced as a pool, and the TCR yield per sample differed mostly because of small variations in library volumes within the pool. Peripheral blood TCR repertoire changes were tracked in vivo in alopecia patients during primary and secondary sensitization to the hapten diphenylcyclopropenone (DPC). Patch testing was performed on the upper back with Finn chambers containing 0.01% DPC, and the patch tests were scored after 6 days according to International Contact Dermatitis Research Group standards. Study-wide findings and limitations: After repeated subsampling, the strength of the expansion versus patch-test correlation and the threshold at which it became significant changed. Compared with pre-sensitization or healthy control sets, expanded TCRs formed significantly more large CDR3 similarity clusters, which is consistent with antigen-driven responses. Patch test score correlated positively with the number of PT1 expanded TCRs, reaching significance at thresholds 8, 16 and 32 but not at 4. All patients had alopecia, a presumed autoimmune disease, so their immune response might differ from that of healthy individuals. The number of TCRs above 1 in 1000 frequency did not change with DPC sensitization; there was no evidence of global repertoire structure alterations.

The time point label, read with the paper, signifies: pre-sensitization, week 0. The treatment or condition label here, explained by the study, means: therapeutic diphenylcyclopropenone sensitization with weekly scalp DPC. At every patch-test visit, the blood draw took place before the patch test was put on. Patients were considered eligible if aged 18 to 70, diagnosed with alopecia and deemed suitable for DPC therapy, and patients were excluded if pregnant. Total RNA was extracted from unfractionated whole blood that had been collected in Tempus Blood RNA tubes. From its cysteine to its phenylalanine, the CDR3 spans 14 amino acids. The read is trimmed to its CDR3 DNA, 42 bases read in frame from base 1. V and J are trimmed by 3 bases and 4 bases, and the gene matches miss 1 base of the junction. The germline V gene (reference sequence) gives CDR1 as SEHNR and CDR2 as FQNEAQ. Worth noting for this clonotype: The antigen it recognizes is unknown. Within one base of it there is no much larger clone, and no base qualities were kept.

Preparation of the library involved RACE. Reads for this sample came from a NextSeq 500. During library preparation, unique molecular identifiers were attached to individual cDNA molecules so that TCRs could be counted in a quantitative, reproducible way. Each blood RNA sample was used to sequence both TCR alpha and TCR beta chains. As for the original processing: The median number of TCRs per sample was 95,638, ranging from 23,224 to 690,600. V, J and CDR3 annotation of the TCR reads was performed with the Decombinator software suite. Every sample was subsampled to the same number of TCRs (28,000) for the PS versus PT1 abundance plots. Expanded TCRs were defined as absent before sensitization and observed at least eight times at the 2-week time point. TCRdb took the public reads, trimmed them with fastp at Q25, ran MiXCR for clone calling and kept in-frame beta chains. Under each unique CDR3 protein, matching rows form one entry showing the most common genes and DNA. TCRdb assigned the V and J calls; the authors' analysis was not used. This sample is represented by about 120,000 distinct CDR3 sequences; around an eighth of them were singletons. The ten top clones hold around 2.8% of the sample.

This TCR was recovered from a woman aged 18-29 years with alopecia areata. Some clones in this sample may be carry-over from other donors' samples. Recombination connected TRBV7-9 to TRBJ2-1, and TRBD1 aligns with 9 junction nucleotides. Sequencing was performed on whole blood, taken in connection with sensitization to the hapten diphenylcyclopropenone (DPC). The CDR3 region has the sequence CASSLGQGYNEQFF. The base sequence is TGTGCCAGCAGCTTGGGACAGGGATACAATGAGCAGTTCTTC.